This is a list of T cell receptor beta chains from one sample in a study of T cell responses to AZD1222 COVID-19 vaccine. The data were produced by immunoSEQ multiplex PCR, yet TCRdb's version contains in-frame clones alone and is incomplete. The table has 150,000 to 190,000 clones, approximately 90% seen once. This sample comprised peripheral blood, obtained 28 days after the second AZD1222 dose. The receptors were sampled from an adult who received the AZD1222 COVID-19 vaccine. Both conserved end residues are part of each CDR3. D genes are given only for firm matches. Size is omitted from some rows. Given values are once, few, many or a class for expanded clones.

abundance | j_gene | d_gene | v_gene | CDR3nt | CDR3aa
- | TRBJ1-5 | - | TRBV28 | TGTGCCAGCAGTTCAGAGTATAGCAATCAGCCCCAGCATTTT | CASSSEYSNQPQHF
- | TRBJ2-1 | TRBD2 | TRBV29-1 | TGCAGCGTTGCTAGGCTGGCGGGGGGACCCAATGAGCAGTTCTTC | CSVARLAGGPNEQFF
- | TRBJ2-5 | - | TRBV6-2/TRBV6-3 | TGTGCCAGCACCCCCGGCGGTGCCCAAGAGACCCAGTACTTC | CASTPGGAQETQYF
- | TRBJ2-2 | - | TRBV30 | TGTGCCTGGAGTGTGTTCGCGAAGGACACCGGGGAGCTGTTTTTT | CAWSVFAKDTGELFF
- | TRBJ2-3 | TRBD2 | TRBV24-1 | TGTGCCACCAGTGATCCCGGGGGGACAGATACGCAGTATTTT | CATSDPGGTDTQYF
- | TRBJ1-2 | TRBD1 | TRBV27 | TGTGCCAGCAGTCTTGGACAGGGCCCTAACTATGGCTACACCTTC | CASSLGQGPNYGYTF
- | TRBJ1-5 | - | TRBV5-1 | TGCGCCAGCAGCTTGGATGGTCAGACAAATCAGCCCCAGCATTTT | CASSLDGQTNQPQHF
many | TRBJ2-7 | TRBD1 | TRBV10-2 | TGCGCCAGCAGTGCGGACAGGGAGCGGTACGAGCAGTACTTC | CASSADRERYEQYF
- | TRBJ2-1 | TRBD2 | TRBV10-3 | TGTGCCATCAGTGGCCCCCCAGGACTAGCGGGAAGGACGGCCTACAATGAGCAGTTCTTC | CAISGPPGLAGRTAYNEQFF
- | TRBJ1-6 | - | TRBV9 | TGTGCCAGCAGCGGAGGGACAACAGCCAGCTCCTATAATTCACCCCTCCACTTT | CASSGGTTASSYNSPLHF
- | TRBJ1-1 | - | TRBV7-9 | TGTGCCAGCAGCTTAGACCCGAACACTGAAGCTTTCTTT | CASSLDPNTEAFF
- | TRBJ2-3 | - | TRBV27 | TGTGCCAGCAGTTTAATGTTGGGCGATACGCAGTATTTT | CASSLMLGDTQYF
- | TRBJ1-5 | - | TRBV20-1 | TGCAGTGCTAGTGCGGGACTGCAACGTCCCCAGCATTTT | CSASAGLQRPQHF
- | TRBJ2-1 | TRBD1 | TRBV11-3 | TGTGCCAGCAGCTTAGGGACAGGAACCTACAATGAGCAGTTCTTC | CASSLGTGTYNEQFF
- | TRBJ1-1 | TRBD1 | TRBV10-3 | TGTGCCATCAGTGAGTACACAGGGGACACTGAAGCTTTCTTT | CAISEYTGDTEAFF
- | TRBJ1-1 | - | TRBV5-1 | TGCGCCAGCAGCTTGAGGGGCTTGAACACTGAAGCTTTCTTT | CASSLRGLNTEAFF
- | TRBJ1-5 | - | TRBV18 | TGTGCCAGCTCACCCGACGCAGGAGAGCCCCAGCATTTT | CASSPDAGEPQHF
- | TRBJ1-2 | - | TRBV7-9 | TGTGCCAGCAGCGATTGGTATGGCTACACCTTC | CASSDWYGYTF
- | TRBJ2-2 | TRBD1 | TRBV6-5 | TGTGCCACCGACAGGGTCATATTTCCCGGGGAGCTGTTTTTT | CATDRVIFPGELFF
- | TRBJ2-1 | TRBD2 | TRBV6-6 | TGTGCCAGCAGTTACGTCCTGGGACTAGCGATCAATGAGCAGTTCTTC | CASSYVLGLAINEQFF